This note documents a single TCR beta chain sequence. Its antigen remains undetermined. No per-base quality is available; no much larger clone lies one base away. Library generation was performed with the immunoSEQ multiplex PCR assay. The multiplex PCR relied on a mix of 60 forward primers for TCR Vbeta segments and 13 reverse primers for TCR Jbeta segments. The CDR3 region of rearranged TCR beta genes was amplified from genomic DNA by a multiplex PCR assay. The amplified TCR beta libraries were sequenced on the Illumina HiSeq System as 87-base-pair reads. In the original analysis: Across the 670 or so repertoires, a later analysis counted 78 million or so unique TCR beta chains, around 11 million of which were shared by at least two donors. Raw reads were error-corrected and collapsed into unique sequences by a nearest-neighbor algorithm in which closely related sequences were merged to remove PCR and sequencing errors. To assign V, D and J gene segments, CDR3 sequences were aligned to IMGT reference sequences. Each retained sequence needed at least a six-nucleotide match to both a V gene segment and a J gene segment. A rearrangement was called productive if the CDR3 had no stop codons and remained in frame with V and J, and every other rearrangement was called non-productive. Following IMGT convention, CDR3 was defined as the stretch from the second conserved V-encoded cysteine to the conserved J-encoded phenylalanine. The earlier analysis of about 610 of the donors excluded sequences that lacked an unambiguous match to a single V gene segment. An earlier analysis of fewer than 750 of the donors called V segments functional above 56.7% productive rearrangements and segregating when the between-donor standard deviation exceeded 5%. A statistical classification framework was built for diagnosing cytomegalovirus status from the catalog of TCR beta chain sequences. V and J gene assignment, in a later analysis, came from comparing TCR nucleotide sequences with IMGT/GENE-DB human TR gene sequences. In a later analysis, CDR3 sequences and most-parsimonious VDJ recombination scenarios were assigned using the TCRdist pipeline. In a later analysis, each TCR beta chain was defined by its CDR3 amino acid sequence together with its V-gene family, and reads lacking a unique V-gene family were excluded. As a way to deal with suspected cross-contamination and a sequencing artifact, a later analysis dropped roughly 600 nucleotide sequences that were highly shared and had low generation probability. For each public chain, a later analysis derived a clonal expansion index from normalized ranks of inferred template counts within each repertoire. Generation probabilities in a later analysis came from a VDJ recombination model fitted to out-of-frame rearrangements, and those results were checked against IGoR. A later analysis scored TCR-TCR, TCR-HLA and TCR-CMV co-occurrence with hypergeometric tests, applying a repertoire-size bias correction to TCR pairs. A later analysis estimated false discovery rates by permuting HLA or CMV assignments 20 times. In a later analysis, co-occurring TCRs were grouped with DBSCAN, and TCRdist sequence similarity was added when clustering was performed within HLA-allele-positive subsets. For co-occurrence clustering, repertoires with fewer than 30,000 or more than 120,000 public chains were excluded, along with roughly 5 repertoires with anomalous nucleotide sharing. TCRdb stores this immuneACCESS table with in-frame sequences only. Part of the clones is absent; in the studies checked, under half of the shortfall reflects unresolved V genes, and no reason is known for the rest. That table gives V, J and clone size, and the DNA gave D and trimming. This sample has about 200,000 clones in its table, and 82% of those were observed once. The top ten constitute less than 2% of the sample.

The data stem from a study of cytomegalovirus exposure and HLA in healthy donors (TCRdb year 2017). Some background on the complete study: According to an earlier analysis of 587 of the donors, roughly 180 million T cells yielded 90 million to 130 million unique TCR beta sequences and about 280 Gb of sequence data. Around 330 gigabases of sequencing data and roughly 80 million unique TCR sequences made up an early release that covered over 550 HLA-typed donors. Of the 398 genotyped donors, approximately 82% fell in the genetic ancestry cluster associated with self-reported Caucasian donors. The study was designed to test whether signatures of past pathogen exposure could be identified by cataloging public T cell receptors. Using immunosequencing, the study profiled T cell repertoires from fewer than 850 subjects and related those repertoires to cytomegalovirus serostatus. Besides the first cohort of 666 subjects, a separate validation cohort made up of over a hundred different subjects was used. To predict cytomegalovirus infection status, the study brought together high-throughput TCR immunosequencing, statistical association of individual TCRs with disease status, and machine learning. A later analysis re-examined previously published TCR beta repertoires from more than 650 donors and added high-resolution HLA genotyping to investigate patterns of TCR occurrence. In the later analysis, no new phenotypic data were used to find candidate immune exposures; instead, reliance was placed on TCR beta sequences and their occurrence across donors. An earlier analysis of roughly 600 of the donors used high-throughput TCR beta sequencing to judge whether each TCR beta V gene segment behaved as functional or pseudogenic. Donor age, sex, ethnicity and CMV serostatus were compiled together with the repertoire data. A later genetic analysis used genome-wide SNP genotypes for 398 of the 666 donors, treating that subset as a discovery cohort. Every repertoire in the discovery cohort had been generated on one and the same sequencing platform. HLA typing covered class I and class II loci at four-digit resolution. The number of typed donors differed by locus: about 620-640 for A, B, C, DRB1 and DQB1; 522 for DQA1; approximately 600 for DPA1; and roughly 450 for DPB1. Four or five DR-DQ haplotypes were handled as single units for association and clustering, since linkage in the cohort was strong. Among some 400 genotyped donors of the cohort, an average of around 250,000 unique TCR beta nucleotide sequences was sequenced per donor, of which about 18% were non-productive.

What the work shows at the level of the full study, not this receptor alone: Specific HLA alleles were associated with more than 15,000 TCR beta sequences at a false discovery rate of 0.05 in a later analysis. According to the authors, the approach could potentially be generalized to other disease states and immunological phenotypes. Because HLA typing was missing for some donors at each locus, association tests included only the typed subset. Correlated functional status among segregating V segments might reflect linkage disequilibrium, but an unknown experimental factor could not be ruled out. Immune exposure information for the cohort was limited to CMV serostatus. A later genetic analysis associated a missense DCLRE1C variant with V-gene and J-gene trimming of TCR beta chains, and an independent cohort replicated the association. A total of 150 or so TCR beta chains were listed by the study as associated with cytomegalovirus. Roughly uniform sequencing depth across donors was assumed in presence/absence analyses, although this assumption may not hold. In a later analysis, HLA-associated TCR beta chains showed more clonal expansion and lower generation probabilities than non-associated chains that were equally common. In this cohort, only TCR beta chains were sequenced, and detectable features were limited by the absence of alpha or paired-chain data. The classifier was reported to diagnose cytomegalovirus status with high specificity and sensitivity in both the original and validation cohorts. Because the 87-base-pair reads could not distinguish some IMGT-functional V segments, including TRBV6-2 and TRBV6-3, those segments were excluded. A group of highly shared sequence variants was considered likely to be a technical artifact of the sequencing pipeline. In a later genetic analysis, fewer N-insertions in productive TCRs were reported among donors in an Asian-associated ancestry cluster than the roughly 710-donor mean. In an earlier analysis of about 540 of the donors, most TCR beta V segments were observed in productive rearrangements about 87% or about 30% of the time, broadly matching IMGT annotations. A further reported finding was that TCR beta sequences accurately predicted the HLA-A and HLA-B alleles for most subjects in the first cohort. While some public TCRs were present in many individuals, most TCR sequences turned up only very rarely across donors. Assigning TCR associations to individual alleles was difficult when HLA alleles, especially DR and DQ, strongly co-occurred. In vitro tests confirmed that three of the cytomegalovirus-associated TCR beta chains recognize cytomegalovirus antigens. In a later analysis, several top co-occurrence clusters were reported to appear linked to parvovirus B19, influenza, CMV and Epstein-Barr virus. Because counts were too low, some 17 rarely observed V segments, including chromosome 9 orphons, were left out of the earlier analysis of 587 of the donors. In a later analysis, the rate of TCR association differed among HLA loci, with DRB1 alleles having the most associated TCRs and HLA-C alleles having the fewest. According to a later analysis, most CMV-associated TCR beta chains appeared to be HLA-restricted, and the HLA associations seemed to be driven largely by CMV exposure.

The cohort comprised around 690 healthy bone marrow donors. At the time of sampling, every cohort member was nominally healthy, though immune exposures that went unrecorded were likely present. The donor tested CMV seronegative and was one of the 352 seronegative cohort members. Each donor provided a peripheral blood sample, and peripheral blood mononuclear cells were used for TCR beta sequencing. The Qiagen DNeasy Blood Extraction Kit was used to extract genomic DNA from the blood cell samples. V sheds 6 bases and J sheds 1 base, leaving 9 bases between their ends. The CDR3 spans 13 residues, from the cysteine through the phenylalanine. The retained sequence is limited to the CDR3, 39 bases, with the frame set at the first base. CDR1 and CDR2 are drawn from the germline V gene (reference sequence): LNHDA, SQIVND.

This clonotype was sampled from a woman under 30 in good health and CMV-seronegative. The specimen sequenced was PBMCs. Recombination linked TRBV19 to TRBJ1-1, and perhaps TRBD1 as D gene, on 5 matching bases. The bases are TGTGCCAGTAGCCCGACAGCGAACACTGAAGCTTTCTTT. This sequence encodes CASSPTANTEAFF.